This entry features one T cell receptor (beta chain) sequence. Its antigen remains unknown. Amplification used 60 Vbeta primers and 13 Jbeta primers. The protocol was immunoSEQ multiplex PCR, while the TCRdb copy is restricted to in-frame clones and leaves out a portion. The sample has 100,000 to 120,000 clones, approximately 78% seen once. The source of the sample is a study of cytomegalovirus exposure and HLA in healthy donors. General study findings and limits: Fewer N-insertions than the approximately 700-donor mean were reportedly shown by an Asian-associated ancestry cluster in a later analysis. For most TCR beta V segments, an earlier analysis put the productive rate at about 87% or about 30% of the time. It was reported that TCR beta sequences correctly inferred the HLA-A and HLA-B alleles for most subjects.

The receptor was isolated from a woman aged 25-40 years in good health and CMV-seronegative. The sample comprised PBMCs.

In DNA, the CDR3 is TGTGCCAGCAGCTTAAGTCCGGGGTCCGACACTGAAGCTTTCTTT. This encodes CASSLSPGSDTEAFF. The chain is built from TRBV7-6 and TRBJ1-1; D ambiguous. Trimming left V 2 bases short and J 3 bases short, with 13 bases between. CDR3 length: 15 residues. CDR1 and CDR2 (germline): SGHVS, FNYEAQ.